This TCR beta chain is from a study of T cell responses to AZD1222 COVID-19 vaccine. Findings and caveats of the study: Baseline serology detected seropositivity in only a handful of AZD1222 recipients.

Comment on this clone: The antigen remains undetermined.

V shed 2 bases and J 2 bases; nucleotides not matched to a gene: 5. Germline V CDR1 and CDR2: LNHDA, SQIVND (reference sequence). This CDR3 has 15 amino acids. Produced via immunoSEQ multiplex PCR; TCRdb's table is partial and in-frame only. The sample holds about 130,000 clones, roughly 85% seen once. The sequencing here drew on peripheral blood, taken on day 0 of MenACWY control vaccination. The receptor was isolated from an adult in good health. The V call is TRBV19, the J call TRBJ2-7, with 8 bases fitting TRBD1. CDR3 in amino acids: CASSITGTGAYEQYF. CDR3 DNA sequence: TGTGCCAGTAGTATAACTGGGACAGGAGCCTACGAGCAGTACTTC.